This note documents a single T cell receptor (beta chain) sequence. Profiling relied on immunoSEQ multiplex PCR, and the TCRdb table lists in-frame clones only, not all of them. This table has around 79,000 clones, 90% to 95% appearing once. This sample is part of a study of technical replicates of blood from several donors. V trimming: 4 bases; J trimming: 1 base; junction bases outside the gene matches: 8. The CDR3 is made up of 16 amino acids. Germline-derived CDR1 and CDR2 are MNHEY and SVGAGI. Sample: T cells isolated from PBMCs. The source of this sequence is a human donor in good health. The chain joins TRBV6-5 to TRBJ2-3; 7 bases are shared with TRBD2. In nucleotides, the CDR3 is TGTGCCAGCAGTTTAAACGGGAGGCCAGGCACAGATACGCAGTATTTT. This encodes CASSLNGRPGTDTQYF.